This T cell receptor (beta chain) was observed in a study of cytotoxic CD8 clonotypes in ibrutinib-treated CLL. Study-wide context: The authors obtained response samples at a median of approximately 12 months of treatment, range 6 to 36. Regarding the study as a whole: Patients had baseline clonality above age-matched healthy donors, and this clonality moved with circulating CD8+ T-cell counts. Rising at ibrutinib response, clonality subsequently fell back toward baseline at progression.

About this clone: The antigen remains unidentified.

The CDR3 is made up of 14 amino acids. The germline V gene encodes CDR1 SEHNR and CDR2 FQNEAQ (reference sequence). Trimming took off 5 bases at V and 6 bases at J, with 17 bases between the two ends. Only in-frame clones appear in the TCRdb table, and some are missing; sequencing was by immunoSEQ multiplex PCR. The sample contains approximately 140,000 clones, 70% to 85% of which appear only once. Around 2 micrograms of genomic DNA from cryopreserved PBMCs went into TCR beta libraries. V and J are TRBV7-9 and TRBJ2-7; possibly TRBD1 for D (6 bases). This TCR derives from a human donor with chronic lymphocytic leukemia. Here the sequenced sample was PBMCs, taken after 12 months of ibrutinib treatment. The CDR3 protein is CASSPAGTYFEQYF. The CDR3, as DNA: TGTGCCAGCAGCCCTGCCGGGACATACTTCGAGCAGTACTTC.